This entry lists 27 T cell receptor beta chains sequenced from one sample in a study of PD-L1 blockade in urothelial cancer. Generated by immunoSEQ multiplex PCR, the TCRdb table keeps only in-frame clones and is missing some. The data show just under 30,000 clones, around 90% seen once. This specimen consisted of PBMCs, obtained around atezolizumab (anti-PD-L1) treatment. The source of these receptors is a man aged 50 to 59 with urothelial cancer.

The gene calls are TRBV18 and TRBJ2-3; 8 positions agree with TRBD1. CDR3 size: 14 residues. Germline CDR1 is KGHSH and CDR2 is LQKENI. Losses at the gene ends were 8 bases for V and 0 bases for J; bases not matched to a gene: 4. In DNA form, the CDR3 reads TGTGCCAGCGACAGGGGTACTAGCACAGATACGCAGTATTTT. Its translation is CASDRGTSTDTQYF.

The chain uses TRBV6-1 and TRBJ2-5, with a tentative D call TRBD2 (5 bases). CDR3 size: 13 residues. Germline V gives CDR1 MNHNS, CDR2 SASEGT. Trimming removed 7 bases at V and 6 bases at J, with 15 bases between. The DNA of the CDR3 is TGTGCCAGCAAGACCGGGCCGGGGAAGACCCAGTACTTC. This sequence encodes CASKTGPGKTQYF.

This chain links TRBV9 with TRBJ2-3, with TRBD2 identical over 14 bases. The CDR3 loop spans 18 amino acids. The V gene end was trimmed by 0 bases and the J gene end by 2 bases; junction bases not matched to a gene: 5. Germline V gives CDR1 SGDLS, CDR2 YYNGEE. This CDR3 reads CASSVGGLAGDPTDTQYF. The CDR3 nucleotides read TGTGCCAGCAGCGTAGGGGGACTAGCGGGGGACCCCACAGATACGCAGTATTTT.

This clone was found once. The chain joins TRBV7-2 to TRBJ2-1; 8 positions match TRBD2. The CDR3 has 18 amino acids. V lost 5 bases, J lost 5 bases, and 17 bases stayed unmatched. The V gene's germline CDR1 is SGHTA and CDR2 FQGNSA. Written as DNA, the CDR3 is TGTGCCAGCAGCCCACAGGGTAGGGGACTAGTCATGGACAATGAGCAGTTCTTC. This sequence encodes CASSPQGRGLVMDNEQFF.

Here the CDR3 reads CARTARQDGYTF. DNA for the CDR3: TGTGCCAGAACCGCCCGACAGGACGGCTACACCTTC. The chain is built from TRBV5-3 and TRBJ1-2, with D maybe TRBD1 (6 bases). TRBV5-3 falls under the ORF class, with uncertain function. V lost 6 bases and J 8 bases, leaving 14 bases between the germline ends. This CDR3 is built from 12 residues.

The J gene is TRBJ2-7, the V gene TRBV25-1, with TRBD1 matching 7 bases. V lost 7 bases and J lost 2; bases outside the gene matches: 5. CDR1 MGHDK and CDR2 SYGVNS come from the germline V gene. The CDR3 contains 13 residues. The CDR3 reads CASTPDRAYEQYF. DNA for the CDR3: TGTGCCAGCACGCCTGACAGGGCCTACGAGCAGTACTTC.

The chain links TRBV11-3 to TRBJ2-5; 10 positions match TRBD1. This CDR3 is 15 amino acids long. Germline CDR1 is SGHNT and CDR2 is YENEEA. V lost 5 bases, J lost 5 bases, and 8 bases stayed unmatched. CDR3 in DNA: TGTGCCAGCAGCCCAGGGACAGGGGAGGAGGAGACCCAGTACTTC. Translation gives CASSPGTGEEETQYF.

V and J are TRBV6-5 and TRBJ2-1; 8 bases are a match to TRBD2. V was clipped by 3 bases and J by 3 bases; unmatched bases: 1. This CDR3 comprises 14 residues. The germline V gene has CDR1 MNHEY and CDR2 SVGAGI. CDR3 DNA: TGTGCCAGCAGTTATAGCGGGGACTACAATGAGCAGTTCTTC. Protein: CASSYSGDYNEQFF.

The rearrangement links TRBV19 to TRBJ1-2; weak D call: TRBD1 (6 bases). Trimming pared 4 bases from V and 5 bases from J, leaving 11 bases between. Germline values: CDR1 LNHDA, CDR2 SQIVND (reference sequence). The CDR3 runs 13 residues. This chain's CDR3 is CASSRDTAYGYTF. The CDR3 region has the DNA TGTGCCAGTAGTAGGGACACTGCATATGGCTACACCTTC.

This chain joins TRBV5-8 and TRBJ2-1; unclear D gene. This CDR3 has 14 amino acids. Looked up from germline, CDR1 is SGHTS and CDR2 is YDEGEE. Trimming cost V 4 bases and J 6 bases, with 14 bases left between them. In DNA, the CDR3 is TGTGCCAGCAGCCTACCCCAGGTACCCAATGAGCAGTTCTTC. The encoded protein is CASSLPQVPNEQFF.

The CDR3 DNA sequence: TGTGCCAGCAGGCCCTTCAAGGGTAGCGGGGGGCCCGATGAGCAGTTCTTC. Amino acids: CASRPFKGSGGPDEQFF. This chain connects TRBV6-4 to TRBJ2-1, with 10 nucleotides matching TRBD2. This CDR3 has 17 residues. Trimming cost V 6 bases and J 8 bases; bases outside gene matches: 16. The V gene's germline CDR1 is MRHNA and CDR2 SNTAGT.

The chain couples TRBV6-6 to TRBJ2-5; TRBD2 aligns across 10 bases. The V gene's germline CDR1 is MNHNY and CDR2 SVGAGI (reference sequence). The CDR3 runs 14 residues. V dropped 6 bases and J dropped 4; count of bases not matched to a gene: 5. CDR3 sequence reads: CASRRGLAIETQYF. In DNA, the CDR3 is TGTGCCAGCAGAAGGGGACTAGCGATAGAGACCCAGTACTTC.

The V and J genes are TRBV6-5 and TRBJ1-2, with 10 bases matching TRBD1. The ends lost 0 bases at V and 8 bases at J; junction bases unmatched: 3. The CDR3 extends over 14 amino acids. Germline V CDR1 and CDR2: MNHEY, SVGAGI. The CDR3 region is CASSYSGDRGGYTF. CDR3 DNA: TGTGCCAGCAGTTACTCAGGGGACAGGGGCGGCTACACCTTC.

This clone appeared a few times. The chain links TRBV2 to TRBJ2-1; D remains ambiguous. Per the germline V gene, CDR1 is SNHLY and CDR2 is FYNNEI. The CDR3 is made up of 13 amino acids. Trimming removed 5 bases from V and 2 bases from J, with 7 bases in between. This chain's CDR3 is CASSPSTYNEQFF. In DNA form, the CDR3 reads TGTGCCAGCAGTCCTAGTACCTACAATGAGCAGTTCTTC.

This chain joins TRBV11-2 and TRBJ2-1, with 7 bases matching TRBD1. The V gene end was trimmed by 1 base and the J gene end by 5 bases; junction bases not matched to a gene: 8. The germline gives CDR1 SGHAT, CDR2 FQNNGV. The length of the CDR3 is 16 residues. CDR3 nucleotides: TGTGCCAGCAGCTTAGTACGAGGGGGCGATAACAATGAGCAGTTCTTC. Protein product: CASSLVRGGDNNEQFF.

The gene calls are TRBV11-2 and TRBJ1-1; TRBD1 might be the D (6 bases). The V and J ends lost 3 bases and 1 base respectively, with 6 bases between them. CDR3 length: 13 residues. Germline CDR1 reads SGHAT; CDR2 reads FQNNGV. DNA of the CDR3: TGTGCCAGCAGCTTGACAGGGAACACTGAAGCTTTCTTT. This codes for CASSLTGNTEAFF.

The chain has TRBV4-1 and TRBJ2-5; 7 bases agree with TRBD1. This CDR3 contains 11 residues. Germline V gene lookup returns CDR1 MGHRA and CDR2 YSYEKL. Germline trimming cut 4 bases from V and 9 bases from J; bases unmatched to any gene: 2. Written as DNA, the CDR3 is TGCGCCAGCAGCCGGGACAGCGCCCAGTACTTC. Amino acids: CASSRDSAQYF.

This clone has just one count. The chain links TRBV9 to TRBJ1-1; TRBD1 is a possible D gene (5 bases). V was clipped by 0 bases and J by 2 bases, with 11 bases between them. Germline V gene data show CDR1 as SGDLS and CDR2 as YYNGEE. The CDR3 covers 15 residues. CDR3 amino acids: CASSVGGGANTEAFF. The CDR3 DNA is TGTGCCAGCAGCGTAGGGGGCGGAGCCAACACTGAAGCTTTCTTT. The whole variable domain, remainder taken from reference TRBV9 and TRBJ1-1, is DSGVTQTPKHLITATGQRVTLRCSPRSGDLSVYWYQQSLDQGLQFLIQYYNGEERAKGNILERFSAQQFPDLHSELNLSSLELGDSALYFCASSVGGGANTEAFFGQGTRLTVV.

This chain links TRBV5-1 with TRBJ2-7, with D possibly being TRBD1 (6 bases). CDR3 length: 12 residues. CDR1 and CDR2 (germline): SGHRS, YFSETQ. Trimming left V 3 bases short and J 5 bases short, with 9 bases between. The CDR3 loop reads CASSSTGNEQYF. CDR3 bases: TGCGCCAGCAGCTCCACAGGGAACGAGCAGTACTTC.

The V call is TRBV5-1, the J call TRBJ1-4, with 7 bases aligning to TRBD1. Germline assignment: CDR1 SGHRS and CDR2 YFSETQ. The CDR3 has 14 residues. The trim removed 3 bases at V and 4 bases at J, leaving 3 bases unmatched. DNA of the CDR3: TGCGCCAGCAGCTCCGGACAGGTTAATGAAAAACTGTTTTTT. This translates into CASSSGQVNEKLFF.

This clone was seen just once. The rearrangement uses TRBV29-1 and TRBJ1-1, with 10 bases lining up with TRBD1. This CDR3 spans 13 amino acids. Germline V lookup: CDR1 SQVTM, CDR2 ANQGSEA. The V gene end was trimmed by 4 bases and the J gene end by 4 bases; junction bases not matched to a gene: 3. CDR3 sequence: CSVVGQGGTEAFF. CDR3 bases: TGCAGCGTTGTTGGACAGGGGGGCACTGAAGCTTTCTTT. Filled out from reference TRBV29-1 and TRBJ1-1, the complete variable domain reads SAVISQKPSRDICQRGTSLTIQCQVDSQVTMMFWYRQQPGQSLTLIATANQGSEATYESGFVIDKFPISRPNLTFSTLTVSNMSPEDSSIYLCSVVGQGGTEAFFGQGTRLTVV.

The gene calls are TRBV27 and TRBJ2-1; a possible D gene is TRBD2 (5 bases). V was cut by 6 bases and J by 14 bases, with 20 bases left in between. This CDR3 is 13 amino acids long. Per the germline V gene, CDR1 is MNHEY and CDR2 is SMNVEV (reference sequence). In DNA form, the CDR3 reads TGTGCCAGCAGAGACCGGGAAAGGACTTATGAGTTCTTC. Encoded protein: CASRDRERTYEFF.

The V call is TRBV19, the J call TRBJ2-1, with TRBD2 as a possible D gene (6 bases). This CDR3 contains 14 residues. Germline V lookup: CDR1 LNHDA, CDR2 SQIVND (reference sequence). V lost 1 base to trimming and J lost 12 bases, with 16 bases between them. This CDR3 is CASSIGDSIRWQFF. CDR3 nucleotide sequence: TGTGCCAGTAGTATAGGGGACTCCATCAGATGGCAGTTCTTC.

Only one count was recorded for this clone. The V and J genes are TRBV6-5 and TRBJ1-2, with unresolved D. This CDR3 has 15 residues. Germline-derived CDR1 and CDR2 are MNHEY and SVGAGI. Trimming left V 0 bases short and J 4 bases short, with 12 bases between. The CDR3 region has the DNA TGTGCCAGCAGTTACTCGGGCAGGATCTTCTATGGCTACACCTTC. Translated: CASSYSGRIFYGYTF.

The CDR3 is CASSPTGERNQPQHF. The CDR3 DNA is TGCGCCAGCAGCCCGACAGGGGAACGGAATCAGCCCCAGCATTTT. This rearrangement joins TRBV5-1 to TRBJ1-5; the match to TRBD1 covers 8 bases. CDR3 length: 15 amino acids. V lost 4 bases to trimming and J lost 4 bases; unmatched junction nucleotides: 7. The germline V gene encodes CDR1 SGHRS and CDR2 YFSETQ.

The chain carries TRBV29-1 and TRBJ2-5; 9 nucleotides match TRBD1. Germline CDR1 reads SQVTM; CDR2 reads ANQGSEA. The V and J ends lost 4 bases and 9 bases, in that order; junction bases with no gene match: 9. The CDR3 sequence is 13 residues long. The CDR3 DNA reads TGCAGCGTTGGGGAACAGGGGGCTGTGGCCCAGTACTTC. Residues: CSVGEQGAVAQYF.

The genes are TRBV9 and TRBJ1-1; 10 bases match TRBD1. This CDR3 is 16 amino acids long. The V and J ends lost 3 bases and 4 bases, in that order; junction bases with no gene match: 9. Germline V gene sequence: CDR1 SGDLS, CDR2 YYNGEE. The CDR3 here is CASSGLRTGGGTEAFF. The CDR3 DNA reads TGTGCCAGCAGCGGACTGAGGACAGGGGGAGGCACTGAAGCTTTCTTT.